A selection of T cell receptor beta chains follows, all from one sample in a study of blood T cell repertoires in COVID-19. Here immunoSEQ multiplex PCR was the method, and the copy in TCRdb shows in-frame clones only, minus some. The table lists roughly 230,000 clones, nearly 90% of them singletons, with around 1.9% in the top ten. The specimen sequenced was peripheral blood. The receptors shown here come from a woman aged 60-75 years with COVID-19, enrolled during active disease. Each CDR3 is given with its conserved first and last residue. Each record gives: clone size, J gene, D gene, CDR3 length, V gene, CDR3 DNA, CDR3 protein. D genes are given only for firm matches. Expanded clones get a size class; other rows say once, few or many, or leave the size out.

clone size: .
J gene: TRBJ2-5
D gene: .
CDR3 length: 15
V gene: TRBV5-1
CDR3 DNA: TGCGCCAGCAGCCAGGAGGTCGGCCTGGAAGAGACCCAGTACTTC
CDR3 protein: CASSQEVGLEETQYF

clone size: few
J gene: TRBJ2-1
D gene: TRBD2
CDR3 length: 16
V gene: TRBV11-1
CDR3 DNA: TGTGCCAGCAGCCAAACCCCGGGACTAGCGGGGGTTGAGCAGTTCTTC
CDR3 protein: CASSQTPGLAGVEQFF

clone size: once
J gene: TRBJ1-1
D gene: .
CDR3 length: 13
V gene: TRBV6-4
CDR3 DNA: TGTGCCAGCAGTGCGGGTTTGGACACTGAAGCTTTCTTT
CDR3 protein: CASSAGLDTEAFF

clone size: .
J gene: TRBJ1-2
D gene: TRBD1
CDR3 length: 15
V gene: TRBV5-1
CDR3 DNA: TGCGCCAGCAGCTTGGGAGGAGACAGGGTATACGGCTACACCTTC
CDR3 protein: CASSLGGDRVYGYTF

clone size: .
J gene: TRBJ1-1
D gene: .
CDR3 length: 14
V gene: TRBV6-2/TRBV6-3
CDR3 DNA: TGTGCCAGCAGCGACCGACATAAAAACACTGAAGCTTTCTTT
CDR3 protein: CASSDRHKNTEAFF

clone size: .
J gene: TRBJ1-2
D gene: .
CDR3 length: 13
V gene: TRBV19
CDR3 DNA: TGTGCCAGTAGTATTCGGGGTTCCTATGGCTACACCTTC
CDR3 protein: CASSIRGSYGYTF

clone size: .
J gene: TRBJ1-2
D gene: .
CDR3 length: 12
V gene: TRBV19
CDR3 DNA: TGTGCCAGTAGTATAGACAGGGCTGGCTACACCTTC
CDR3 protein: CASSIDRAGYTF

clone size: .
J gene: TRBJ1-2
D gene: TRBD1
CDR3 length: 14
V gene: TRBV9
CDR3 DNA: TGTGCCAGCAGCCCGGAGACAGGGAACTATGGCTACACCTTC
CDR3 protein: CASSPETGNYGYTF

clone size: .
J gene: TRBJ1-6
D gene: .
CDR3 length: 14
V gene: TRBV2
CDR3 DNA: TGTGCCAGCAGTGAACAACGGGGAAATTCACCCCTCCACTTT
CDR3 protein: CASSEQRGNSPLHF

clone size: .
J gene: TRBJ2-2
D gene: TRBD2
CDR3 length: 15
V gene: TRBV19
CDR3 DNA: TGTGCCAGTAGTATAGACCCGGGGGGAACCGGGGAGCTGTTTTTT
CDR3 protein: CASSIDPGGTGELFF

clone size: few
J gene: TRBJ1-5
D gene: .
CDR3 length: 15
V gene: TRBV4-3
CDR3 DNA: TGCGCCAGCAGCCAAGAAATCAGGATGAATCAGCCCCAGCATTTT
CDR3 protein: CASSQEIRMNQPQHF

clone size: .
J gene: TRBJ1-1
D gene: .
CDR3 length: 15
V gene: TRBV5-1
CDR3 DNA: TGCGCCAGCAGCTTGTCAATGTGGGGGGGAACTGAAGCTTTCTTT
CDR3 protein: CASSLSMWGGTEAFF

clone size: .
J gene: TRBJ1-2
D gene: .
CDR3 length: 14
V gene: TRBV9
CDR3 DNA: TGTGCCAGCAGCGTAGGGCAGGGGATCTATGGCTACACCTTC
CDR3 protein: CASSVGQGIYGYTF

clone size: .
J gene: TRBJ2-7
D gene: .
CDR3 length: 12
V gene: TRBV29-1
CDR3 DNA: TGCAGCGTTGACGCGGGTAAGGGTGAGCAGTACTTC
CDR3 protein: CSVDAGKGEQYF

clone size: once
J gene: TRBJ1-6
D gene: .
CDR3 length: 14
V gene: TRBV9
CDR3 DNA: TGTGCCAGCAGCGTAGCTTCGTACGGTTCACCCCTCCACTTT
CDR3 protein: CASSVASYGSPLHF

clone size: .
J gene: TRBJ2-1
D gene: TRBD2
CDR3 length: 14
V gene: TRBV9
CDR3 DNA: TGTGCCAGCAGCATACGCCGTAGCGGGGGTGAGCAGTTCTTC
CDR3 protein: CASSIRRSGGEQFF

clone size: .
J gene: TRBJ1-1
D gene: .
CDR3 length: 14
V gene: TRBV19
CDR3 DNA: TGTGCCAGTAGTATAGGCGGCAGCTACACTGAAGCTTTCTTT
CDR3 protein: CASSIGGSYTEAFF

clone size: few
J gene: TRBJ1-3
D gene: .
CDR3 length: 12
V gene: TRBV19
CDR3 DNA: TGTGCCAGTAGATCCGAGGGAAACACCATATATTTT
CDR3 protein: CASRSEGNTIYF

clone size: .
J gene: TRBJ1-1
D gene: TRBD1
CDR3 length: 15
V gene: TRBV19
CDR3 DNA: TGTGCCAGCACCACAGGGGCGGGCGGGAACACTGAAGCTTTCTTT
CDR3 protein: CASTTGAGGNTEAFF

clone size: .
J gene: TRBJ1-1
D gene: TRBD1
CDR3 length: 18
V gene: TRBV14
CDR3 DNA: TGTGCCAGCAGCCAAGTTGAGGGGACAGGGCTGATGAACACTGAAGCTTTCTTT
CDR3 protein: CASSQVEGTGLMNTEAFF

clone size: .
J gene: TRBJ1-2
D gene: .
CDR3 length: 15
V gene: TRBV15
CDR3 DNA: TGTGCCACCAGCAGAGATTTAGGACATGACTATGGCTACACCTTC
CDR3 protein: CATSRDLGHDYGYTF

clone size: .
J gene: TRBJ1-5
D gene: .
CDR3 length: 15
V gene: TRBV19
CDR3 DNA: TGTGCCAGTAGTATCGTTGGAGGAGGGAGTCAGCCCCAGCATTTT
CDR3 protein: CASSIVGGGSQPQHF

clone size: .
J gene: TRBJ2-3
D gene: TRBD2
CDR3 length: 17
V gene: TRBV7-2
CDR3 DNA: TGTGCCAGCAGCTTTCAGAGCGGGGGGGGACCCACAGATACGCAGTATTTT
CDR3 protein: CASSFQSGGGPTDTQYF

clone size: .
J gene: TRBJ1-1
D gene: TRBD1
CDR3 length: 15
V gene: TRBV9
CDR3 DNA: TGTGCCAGCAGCGGACTGACAGGGGGGAACACTGAAGCTTTCTTT
CDR3 protein: CASSGLTGGNTEAFF

clone size: .
J gene: TRBJ1-2
D gene: .
CDR3 length: 15
V gene: TRBV6-5
CDR3 DNA: TGTGCCAGCAGTAGAACCATAACAGGAAACTATGGCTACACCTTC
CDR3 protein: CASSRTITGNYGYTF

clone size: .
J gene: TRBJ2-3
D gene: .
CDR3 length: 14
V gene: TRBV18
CDR3 DNA: TGTGCCAGCTCACCAGGAGGGTCCACAGATACGCAGTATTTT
CDR3 protein: CASSPGGSTDTQYF

clone size: .
J gene: TRBJ2-7
D gene: .
CDR3 length: 14
V gene: TRBV9
CDR3 DNA: TGTGCCAGCAGCGTAGAGGAGGGGATCTACGAGCAGTACTTC
CDR3 protein: CASSVEEGIYEQYF

clone size: .
J gene: TRBJ1-4
D gene: .
CDR3 length: 18
V gene: TRBV4-3
CDR3 DNA: TGCGCCAGCAGCCAAGATCTCGACAGGAGTGCAACTAATGAAAAACTGTTTTTT
CDR3 protein: CASSQDLDRSATNEKLFF

clone size: .
J gene: TRBJ2-1
D gene: .
CDR3 length: 15
V gene: TRBV4-3
CDR3 DNA: TGCGCCAGCAGCCAAGGGAGGGCCCCCTACAATGAGCAGTTCTTC
CDR3 protein: CASSQGRAPYNEQFF

clone size: .
J gene: TRBJ1-5
D gene: .
CDR3 length: 13
V gene: TRBV30
CDR3 DNA: TGTGCCTGGAGGGGCGGGAGCAATCAGCCCCAGCATTTT
CDR3 protein: CAWRGGSNQPQHF

clone size: .
J gene: TRBJ2-1
D gene: TRBD1
CDR3 length: 15
V gene: TRBV30
CDR3 DNA: TGTGCCTGGGTCAGGGACAGGGCCACCTACAATGAGCAGTTCTTC
CDR3 protein: CAWVRDRATYNEQFF

clone size: .
J gene: TRBJ1-1
D gene: TRBD1
CDR3 length: 13
V gene: TRBV29-1
CDR3 DNA: TGCAGCGTCGCACCCGGGACAGGGACTGAAGCTTTCTTT
CDR3 protein: CSVAPGTGTEAFF

clone size: .
J gene: TRBJ2-3
D gene: .
CDR3 length: 18
V gene: TRBV21-1
CDR3 DNA: TGTGCCAGCAGCAAAGGGACTAGCGGGGGCAGAAGCACAGATACGCAGTATTTT
CDR3 protein: CASSKGTSGGRSTDTQYF

clone size: once
J gene: TRBJ1-1
D gene: TRBD1
CDR3 length: 15
V gene: TRBV6-2/TRBV6-3
CDR3 DNA: TGTGCCAGCAGTAAGACGACAGGGGGCTCCGGTGAAGCTTTCTTT
CDR3 protein: CASSKTTGGSGEAFF

clone size: .
J gene: TRBJ2-1
D gene: TRBD1
CDR3 length: 14
V gene: TRBV7-3
CDR3 DNA: TGTGCCACTCGTCCTTCAGCGACAGGGGGTGAGCAGTTCTTC
CDR3 protein: CATRPSATGGEQFF

clone size: .
J gene: TRBJ1-1
D gene: TRBD1
CDR3 length: 14
V gene: TRBV27
CDR3 DNA: TGTGCCAGCAGATTACAGGGGGCGAGGACTGAAGCTTTCTTT
CDR3 protein: CASRLQGARTEAFF

clone size: .
J gene: TRBJ2-7
D gene: .
CDR3 length: 16
V gene: TRBV4-3
CDR3 DNA: TGCGCCAGCAGCCAAGATGTCCGGACTGTTAGCTACGAGCAGTACTTC
CDR3 protein: CASSQDVRTVSYEQYF

clone size: .
J gene: TRBJ2-2
D gene: TRBD1
CDR3 length: 16
V gene: TRBV10-3
CDR3 DNA: TGTGCCATCAGTTCTAAGACAGGGTTGAACACCGGGGAGCTGTTTTTT
CDR3 protein: CAISSKTGLNTGELFF

clone size: .
J gene: TRBJ2-3
D gene: .
CDR3 length: 17
V gene: TRBV6-1
CDR3 DNA: TGTGCCAGCAGTGACCGAGGGGGGGGTGCTAGCACAGATACGCAGTATTTT
CDR3 protein: CASSDRGGGASTDTQYF

clone size: .
J gene: TRBJ2-7
D gene: .
CDR3 length: 12
V gene: TRBV2
CDR3 DNA: TGTGCCACGGACAGAACCTCCTACGAGCAGTACTTC
CDR3 protein: CATDRTSYEQYF

clone size: .
J gene: TRBJ1-1
D gene: TRBD1
CDR3 length: 18
V gene: TRBV9
CDR3 DNA: TGTGCCAGCAGCGTAAGTAATAGCGGAGACAGGGCGGGCACTGAAGCTTTCTTT
CDR3 protein: CASSVSNSGDRAGTEAFF

clone size: .
J gene: TRBJ1-6
D gene: TRBD1
CDR3 length: 18
V gene: TRBV10-3
CDR3 DNA: TGTGCCATCAGTGAGTCGGCCTGGGGGGACAGGGGGGCTTCACCCCTCCACTTT
CDR3 protein: CAISESAWGDRGASPLHF

clone size: many
J gene: TRBJ1-2
D gene: .
CDR3 length: 15
V gene: TRBV6-4
CDR3 DNA: TGTGCCAGCAGAGAACGACAACAATCTAACTATGGCTACACCTTC
CDR3 protein: CASRERQQSNYGYTF

clone size: .
J gene: TRBJ1-1
D gene: .
CDR3 length: 11
V gene: TRBV20-1
CDR3 DNA: TGCGTTGGCGACATGAACACTGAAGCTTTCTTT
CDR3 protein: CVGDMNTEAFF

clone size: .
J gene: TRBJ1-4
D gene: .
CDR3 length: 14
V gene: TRBV18
CDR3 DNA: TGTGCCAGCTCACCAACAGGGCAGGATGAAAAACTGTTTTTT
CDR3 protein: CASSPTGQDEKLFF

clone size: .
J gene: TRBJ1-1
D gene: TRBD1
CDR3 length: 11
V gene: TRBV27
CDR3 DNA: TGTGCCAGTGGGAGACAGGGAATGGCTTTCTTT
CDR3 protein: CASGRQGMAFF

clone size: .
J gene: TRBJ2-7
D gene: TRBD1
CDR3 length: 13
V gene: TRBV10-3
CDR3 DNA: TGTGCCATCACAGGGACAGGGTACCACGAGCAGTACTTC
CDR3 protein: CAITGTGYHEQYF

clone size: once
J gene: TRBJ2-1
D gene: TRBD1
CDR3 length: 14
V gene: TRBV28
CDR3 DNA: TGTGCCAGCAGTTCTACAGGGGGCGCGGAGGAGCAGTTCTTC
CDR3 protein: CASSSTGGAEEQFF

clone size: few
J gene: TRBJ1-2
D gene: TRBD1
CDR3 length: 15
V gene: TRBV5-6
CDR3 DNA: TGTGCCAGCAGCTCACCGGGACAGGGTTCTCGGCGCTACACCTTC
CDR3 protein: CASSSPGQGSRRYTF

clone size: .
J gene: TRBJ1-4
D gene: .
CDR3 length: 16
V gene: TRBV15
CDR3 DNA: TGTGCCACCAGCAGAGATTTCAGGGGACGGAGTGAAAAACTGTTTTTT
CDR3 protein: CATSRDFRGRSEKLFF

clone size: .
J gene: TRBJ2-7
D gene: TRBD1
CDR3 length: 14
V gene: TRBV10-3
CDR3 DNA: TGTGCCATCAGTGAACGACAGGGACCCTACGAGCAGTACTTC
CDR3 protein: CAISERQGPYEQYF

clone size: once
J gene: TRBJ1-6
D gene: .
CDR3 length: 14
V gene: TRBV25-1
CDR3 DNA: TGTGCCAGCAGTGCACAGCTTTATAATTCACCCCTCCACTTT
CDR3 protein: CASSAQLYNSPLHF

clone size: few
J gene: TRBJ2-7
D gene: TRBD1
CDR3 length: 15
V gene: TRBV9
CDR3 DNA: TGTGCCAGCAGCGTAGGAGACAGGGGGCGCTACGAGCAGTACTTC
CDR3 protein: CASSVGDRGRYEQYF

clone size: .
J gene: TRBJ1-1
D gene: .
CDR3 length: 15
V gene: TRBV5-4
CDR3 DNA: TGTGCCAGCAGCTTGGAAGGCCAGGGGCTGCCTGAAGCTTTCTTT
CDR3 protein: CASSLEGQGLPEAFF

clone size: .
J gene: TRBJ2-1
D gene: TRBD2
CDR3 length: 16
V gene: TRBV7-2
CDR3 DNA: TGTGCCAGCAGCTTAATGGTAGGCCCGGGGGGGGTAGAGCAGTTCTTC
CDR3 protein: CASSLMVGPGGVEQFF